This T cell receptor beta chain came from a study of regulatory T cells in long-lasting Graves disease. Regarding the study as a whole: TRBV28 was favored in persistent disease, as were TRBJ1-2 and TRBJ2-5.

This clonotype came up a few times. Its antigen is unidentified. Noted time point: persistent/refractory GD, antithyroid drugs over 5 years with positive TRAb. Following extraction of RNA from PBMCs, that RNA was used to make the TCR library. Per American Thyroid Association guidelines, Graves' disease was diagnosed. The EDTA tubes were filled with around 9 milliliters of drawn peripheral blood. Germline-derived CDR1 and CDR2 are SEHNR and FQNEAQ (reference sequence). The V gene lost 5 bases and the J gene lost 5 bases, with 13 bases spanning the gap. The CDR3 is 14 residues long. For TCR beta, libraries came from iRepertoire HTBI primers and Arm-PCR of CDR3 regions. TCRdb ran MiXCR on the multiplex PCR reads and lists one entry per CDR3 protein. The sample holds 400,000 or so distinct CDR3 sequences, less than 25% seen once.

The clonotype comes from a female donor with Graves disease. Sequencing was performed on peripheral blood mononuclear cells (PBMCs), taken when the disease was refractory, from a patient treated with antithyroid drugs. The chain is built from TRBV7-9 and TRBJ2-4; weak D call: TRBD1 (6 bases). Here the CDR3 DNA reads TGTGCCAGCAGCCCTGGACAGAAAGAAAACATTCAGTACTTC. Translating it yields CASSPGQKENIQYF.